This T cell receptor (beta chain) came from a study of T cell changes during pregnancy in multiple sclerosis. Repertoires were generated with immunoSEQ multiplex PCR, while TCRdb's copy carries only in-frame clones and drops some. The table shows about 69,000 clones, with under 95% occurring only once. Germline loops: CDR1 PRHDT, CDR2 FYEKMQ (reference sequence). There are 11 residues in the CDR3. V shed 5 bases and J shed 10 bases, with 9 bases lying between them. This clonotype was obtained from a female donor with multiple sclerosis, enrolled in a pregnancy study. The sample here was peripheral blood, taken in the third trimester of pregnancy. The chain uses TRBV13 and TRBJ2-1, with unresolved D. In DNA, the CDR3 is TGTGCCAGCAGCATCGGCGGCGAGCAGTTCTTC. Translated, it gives CASSIGGEQFF.